This entry is about one T cell receptor beta chain. Its cognate antigen is unknown. Researchers ran the PCR with 60 Vbeta and 13 Jbeta primers. The table came from immunoSEQ multiplex PCR; TCRdb's copy has only in-frame clones and leaves some out. The table lists under 100,000 clones, approximately 70% of them singletons. The sample originates from a study of cytomegalovirus exposure and HLA in healthy donors. Findings of the study overall: In a later analysis, V- and J-gene trimming of beta chains associated with a DCLRE1C missense variant, replicated independently. The authors listed 150 to 200 TCR beta chains as cytomegalovirus-associated. Information on immune exposure was restricted to one variable (CMV serostatus).

Trimming at V came to 8 bases and at J to 8 bases, leaving 9 bases not matched to a gene. CDR1 and CDR2 from the germline V gene are SQVTM and ANQGSEA. CDR3 length: 12 amino acids. The chain has TRBV29-1 and TRBJ2-1; 7 bases line up with TRBD1. The TCR sequence derives from a woman between 50 and 59 years old in good health and CMV-seropositive. The sequencing input was PBMCs. The CDR3 DNA is TGCAGCATAGGAAGGGGGCCGGATGAGCAGTTCTTC. Its protein is CSIGRGPDEQFF.